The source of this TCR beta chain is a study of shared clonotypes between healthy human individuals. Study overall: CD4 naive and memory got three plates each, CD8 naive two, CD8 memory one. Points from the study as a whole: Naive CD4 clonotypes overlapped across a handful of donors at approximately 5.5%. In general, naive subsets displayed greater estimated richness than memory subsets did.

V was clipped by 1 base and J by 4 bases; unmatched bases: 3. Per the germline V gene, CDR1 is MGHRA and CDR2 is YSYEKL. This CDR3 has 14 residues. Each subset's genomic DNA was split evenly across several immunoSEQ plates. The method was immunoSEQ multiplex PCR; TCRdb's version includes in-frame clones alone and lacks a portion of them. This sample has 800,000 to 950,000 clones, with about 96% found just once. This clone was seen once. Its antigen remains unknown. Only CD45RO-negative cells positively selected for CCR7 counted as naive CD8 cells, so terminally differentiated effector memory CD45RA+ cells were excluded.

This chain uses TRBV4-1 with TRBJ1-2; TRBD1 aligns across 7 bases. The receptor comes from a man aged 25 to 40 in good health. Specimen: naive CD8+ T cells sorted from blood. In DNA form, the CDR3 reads TGCGCCAGCAGCCAAGTATCAGGGGGCTATGGCTACACCTTC. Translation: CASSQVSGGYGYTF.